These T cell receptor beta chains were read from a single sample in a study of blood T cell repertoires in COVID-19. TCRdb keeps only in-frame clones here, not all; method: immunoSEQ multiplex PCR. The sample holds around 260,000 clones; about 87% are singletons and the top ten take 5.2%. The specimen was peripheral blood. These receptors all come from a woman aged 55-70 years with COVID-19, enrolled during active disease. Each CDR3 is given with its conserved first and last residue. D genes are given only for firm matches. Clone size is stated in some rows and not others, as once, few, many or a class when expanded.

clone_size	d_call	v_call	j_call	cdr3_nt	cdr3_aa
NA	NA	TRBV28	TRBJ1-6	TGTGCCAGCAGCGAACTGAGGAATAATTCACCCCTCCACTTT	CASSELRNNSPLHF
NA	NA	TRBV4-3	TRBJ1-1	TGCGCCAGCAGCCTCAGGGCATGGAACACTGAAGCTTTCTTT	CASSLRAWNTEAFF
NA	TRBD1	TRBV7-3	TRBJ1-3	TGTGCCAGCAGCCCGACGGGACAGGGCGAGAGCACCATATATTTT	CASSPTGQGESTIYF
NA	NA	TRBV11-2	TRBJ2-3	TGTGCCAGCAGCCGCACCGGGTCAGCAGATACGCAGTATTTT	CASSRTGSADTQYF
NA	NA	TRBV10-3	TRBJ1-2	TGTGCCATCAATCAACAGGTGAACTATGGCTACACCTTC	CAINQQVNYGYTF
NA	TRBD1	TRBV4-1	TRBJ1-6	TGCGCCAGCAGCCAAGTGCCGGGACAGGGGAATTCACCCCTCCACTTT	CASSQVPGQGNSPLHF
NA	TRBD2	TRBV4-1	TRBJ2-3	TGCGCCAGCAGCCAAGATTCGGCGGGAGTGGCAGATACGCAGTATTTT	CASSQDSAGVADTQYF
NA	NA	TRBV10-3	TRBJ1-4	TGTGCCTCCTCCCCGGGGGGAGGAAGTGGCGTTTACGAAAAACTGTTTTTT	CASSPGGGSGVYEKLFF
NA	NA	TRBV3-1/TRBV3-2	TRBJ2-7	TGTGCCAGCAGTAAGACAGGCTACGAGCAGTACTTC	CASSKTGYEQYF
NA	NA	TRBV12-3/TRBV12-4	TRBJ1-3	TGTGCCAGCAGCCCCAATGGAAACACCATATATTTT	CASSPNGNTIYF
NA	TRBD2	TRBV11-3	TRBJ2-5	TGTGCCAGCAGCTCAGGGACTAGCGGCCAAGAGACCCAGTACTTC	CASSSGTSGQETQYF
NA	NA	TRBV7-9	TRBJ1-6	TGTGCCAGCAGCTTAGTTGGCAGGGCTGCCTTTGGGAATTCACCCCTCCACTTT	CASSLVGRAAFGNSPLHF
NA	TRBD2	TRBV7-2	TRBJ2-5	TGTGCCAGCAGCTTAGCGGTGGGGGGGATAGGAGCCCAGTACTTC	CASSLAVGGIGAQYF
NA	TRBD1	TRBV5-6	TRBJ1-6	TGTGCCAGCAGCACGCCGGGACAGGAGTATTCACCCCTCCACTTT	CASSTPGQEYSPLHF
NA	TRBD2	TRBV12-5	TRBJ2-2	TGTGCTAGTGGCCTTGGTCTAGCGGGGTGGACCGGGGAGCTGTTTTTT	CASGLGLAGWTGELFF
NA	NA	TRBV27	TRBJ2-2	TGTGCCAGCAGTCGGGGATTGACTACCGGGGAGCTGTTTTTT	CASSRGLTTGELFF
NA	NA	TRBV7-2	TRBJ2-5	TGTGCCAGCAGCCAACTCCGACAGACTCAAGAGACCCAGTACTTC	CASSQLRQTQETQYF
NA	TRBD2	TRBV4-3	TRBJ2-1	TGCGCCAGCAGCCAAGAGGGACTAGCGAACTACAATGAGCAGTTCTTC	CASSQEGLANYNEQFF
NA	NA	TRBV28	TRBJ1-5	TGTGCCAGCAGTTTGGCTCCGGGGAGTCAGCCCCAGCATTTT	CASSLAPGSQPQHF
few	TRBD2	TRBV19	TRBJ2-5	TGTGCCAGTAGTATCCCCGGAGCGGGAGGGGGTGAGACCCAGTACTTC	CASSIPGAGGGETQYF
NA	TRBD1	TRBV6-5	TRBJ1-3	TGTGCCAGCAGCCGCGGACAGGAGTCTGGAAACACCATATATTTT	CASSRGQESGNTIYF
NA	TRBD2	TRBV6-5	TRBJ2-1	TGTGCCAGCAGGAGCGGAGTAGCGGGTGGCAATGAGCAGTTCTTC	CASRSGVAGGNEQFF
NA	NA	TRBV11-2	TRBJ1-5	TGTGCCAGCAGTAGAGTGGGGGGTCAGCCCCAGCATTTT	CASSRVGGQPQHF
NA	TRBD2	TRBV27	TRBJ2-1	TGTGCCAGCAGACCAAGGGCTAGCGGGTTATCTTACAATGAGCAGTTCTTC	CASRPRASGLSYNEQFF
NA	NA	TRBV19	TRBJ1-2	TGTGCCACCCACCCCTCGCGTCACCCAAATCCTAACTATGGCTACACCTTC	CATHPSRHPNPNYGYTF
NA	NA	TRBV7-2	TRBJ2-7	TGTGCCAGCAGCTCGCGGGACAGCGGCGCCTACGAGCAGTACTTC	CASSSRDSGAYEQYF
once	NA	TRBV29-1	TRBJ1-2	TGCAGCGTCCATACCTGGGCGGGAGGGATCAGCTATGGCTACACCTTC	CSVHTWAGGISYGYTF
NA	NA	TRBV6-5	TRBJ1-5	TGTGCCAGCCGAGAGGTATTCGGTCAGCCCCAGCATTTT	CASREVFGQPQHF
NA	NA	TRBV29-1	TRBJ1-2	TGCAGCGTTGCGACAGCTAACTATGGCTACACCTTC	CSVATANYGYTF
NA	TRBD1	TRBV14	TRBJ2-2	TGTGCCAGCAGCCCGAGGACAGGGTACACCGGGGAGCTGTTTTTT	CASSPRTGYTGELFF
NA	NA	TRBV5-1	TRBJ1-2	TGCGCCAGCAGCTTAGGGGGGGAACTCACCTATGGCTACACCTTC	CASSLGGELTYGYTF
NA	NA	TRBV9	TRBJ2-1	TGTGCCAGCAGCGTAGACGGAGGAAGCTCCTACAATGAGCAGTTCTTC	CASSVDGGSSYNEQFF
NA	NA	TRBV6-2/TRBV6-3	TRBJ2-1	TGTGCCAGCAGCGGCGACTGGAAGCAGTTCTTC	CASSGDWKQFF
NA	NA	TRBV11-3	TRBJ1-1	TGTGCCAGCAGCTTAGGGGGCAGGAGGAACACTGAAGCTTTCTTT	CASSLGGRRNTEAFF
NA	TRBD2	TRBV28	TRBJ2-1	TGTGCCAGTCGACTAGCGGGAGCCTACAATGAGCAGTTCTTC	CASRLAGAYNEQFF
NA	TRBD1	TRBV24-1	TRBJ2-7	TGTGCCACCAGTGATCCGACAGGGGGCTACGAGCAGTACTTC	CATSDPTGGYEQYF
NA	NA	TRBV29-1	TRBJ2-1	TGCAGCGTACTCTCGCGGAGGCTCTACAATGAGCAGTTCTTC	CSVLSRRLYNEQFF
NA	NA	TRBV5-1	TRBJ1-2	TGCGCCAGCAGCCCCGCAGGGGAAGTCCTCTATGGCTACACCTTC	CASSPAGEVLYGYTF
NA	NA	TRBV5-4	TRBJ2-7	TGTGCCAGCAGCTGGGGGGGCGGGAGAGTACGGGCCTACGAGCAGTACTTC	CASSWGGGRVRAYEQYF
once	TRBD2	TRBV20-1	TRBJ2-3	TGCAGTGCTAGTACGGGAGGGCCAGATACGCAGTATTTT	CSASTGGPDTQYF
few	TRBD2	TRBV15	TRBJ2-7	TGTGCCACCAGCAGAGATACTAGCGGAGCCTACGAGCAGTACTTC	CATSRDTSGAYEQYF
NA	NA	TRBV3-1/TRBV3-2	TRBJ1-1	TGTGCCAGCAGCTTACGAGGGAACACTGAAGCTTTCTTT	CASSLRGNTEAFF
NA	TRBD1	TRBV7-6	TRBJ1-4	TGTGCCAGCAGCAAGGACAGGGCAATCGAAAAACTGTTTTTT	CASSKDRAIEKLFF
NA	TRBD2	TRBV5-1	TRBJ2-1	TGCGCCAGCAAGCCTAGCGGGAGGGCCTCGAACAATGAGCAGTTCTTC	CASKPSGRASNNEQFF
NA	TRBD2	TRBV6-6	TRBJ2-7	TGTGCCAGCAGTCCCATGGGGGGGATTAGCGGGAGTATCGCCCCCTACGAGCAGTACTTC	CASSPMGGISGSIAPYEQYF
NA	TRBD1	TRBV11-2	TRBJ1-5	TGTGCCAGCAGCCAGGGACAGGGTCACAGCAATCAGCCCCAGCATTTT	CASSQGQGHSNQPQHF
NA	NA	TRBV19	TRBJ2-3	TGTGCCACCAGGAGGGGCGGGACCACAGATACGCAGTATTTT	CATRRGGTTDTQYF
NA	NA	TRBV11-2	TRBJ1-6	TGTGCCAGCAGCCAACAGGGCGGCGGGTATAATTCACCCCTCCACTTT	CASSQQGGGYNSPLHF
NA	TRBD1	TRBV28	TRBJ1-6	TGTGCCAGCTCAGGGCAGGGGGCGAATAATTCACCCCTCCACTTT	CASSGQGANNSPLHF
NA	NA	TRBV6-5	TRBJ2-7	TGTGCCAGCAGTTACCGTCCCCTCGGGGGATACGAGCAGTACTTC	CASSYRPLGGYEQYF
NA	TRBD1	TRBV24-1	TRBJ2-5	TGTGCCACCAGTGACCGGGACAGGGGGCAAGAGACCCAGTACTTC	CATSDRDRGQETQYF
NA	NA	TRBV20-1	TRBJ2-5	TGCAGTGCTAGTGGGGTACGGGAAGAGACCCAGTACTTC	CSASGVREETQYF
NA	NA	TRBV11-2	TRBJ2-1	TGTGCCAGCAGCACAACTAGAGGAATCGATGAGCAGTTCTTC	CASSTTRGIDEQFF